This TCR beta chain comes out of a study of shared clonotypes between healthy human individuals. Findings and limits, study-wide: Estimated richness was generally greater in naive than memory subsets. An expected dependence of interdonor clonotype sharing on sequencing depth was noted.

A note on this clone: The antigen is unknown.

The table came from immunoSEQ multiplex PCR; TCRdb's copy has only in-frame clones and leaves some out. The sample yields some 660,000 clones, roughly 73% seen once. The donors, healthy adults who were HIV-negative, had experienced no recent acute infections or vaccinations. The investigators split CD4+ cells into a CD45RA+ naive subset and a CD45RA-negative memory subset. The TCR originated in a woman in her twenties or thirties in good health. Sequencing input: memory CD4+ T cells sorted from blood. The sample's subset: CD45RA-negative fraction.

CDR3 region: CASSYSWLSSYEQYF. Written as DNA, the CDR3 is TGTGCCAGCAGTTACAGCTGGCTTAGCTCCTACGAGCAGTACTTC. The chain has TRBV6-5 and TRBJ2-7, with D uncertain. Germline lookup yields CDR1 MNHEY and CDR2 SVGAGI. The CDR3 totals 15 residues. V gave up 2 bases and J gave up 0 bases, with 11 bases separating them.